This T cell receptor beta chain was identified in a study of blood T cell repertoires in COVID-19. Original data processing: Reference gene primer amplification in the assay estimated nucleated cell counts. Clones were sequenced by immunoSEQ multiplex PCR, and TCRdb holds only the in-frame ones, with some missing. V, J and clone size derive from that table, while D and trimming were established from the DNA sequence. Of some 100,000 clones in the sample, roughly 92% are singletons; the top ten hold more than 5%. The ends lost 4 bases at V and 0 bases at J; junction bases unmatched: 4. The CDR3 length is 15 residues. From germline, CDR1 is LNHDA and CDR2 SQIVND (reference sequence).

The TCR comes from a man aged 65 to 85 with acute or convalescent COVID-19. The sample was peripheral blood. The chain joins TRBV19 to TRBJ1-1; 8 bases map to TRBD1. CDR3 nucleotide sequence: TGTGCCAGTAGTACCAACAGGGGGATGAACACTGAAGCTTTCTTT. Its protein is CASSTNRGMNTEAFF.